This T cell receptor beta chain emerged from a study of cytomegalovirus exposure and HLA in healthy donors. Clones were read by immunoSEQ multiplex PCR, and TCRdb kept only the in-frame ones, dropping some. The sample carries more than 300,000 clones, around 86% recorded once. Input material: PBMCs. This receptor was obtained from a woman aged 18-29 years in good health and CMV-seronegative.

CDR3 sequence: CASSPGQGAKLGAFF. The CDR3 DNA is TGTGCCAGCAGCCCAGGACAGGGGGCCAAACTGGGCGCTTTCTTT. V is TRBV7-9 and J is TRBJ1-1, with 11 bases matching TRBD1. With 5 bases clipped from V and 11 bases from J, the junction kept 13 bases outside the gene matches. This CDR3 has 15 amino acids. From germline, CDR1 is SEHNR and CDR2 FQNEAQ (reference sequence).